This T cell receptor beta chain was recovered during a study of blood T cells in healthy people across ages. A note on this clonotype: Its specificity is not known.

Total RNA, at least 5 micrograms per sample, was extracted from PBMCs. Trimming cost V 1 base and J 6 bases; bases outside gene matches: 8. Germline CDR1 reads SGHRS; CDR2 reads YFSETQ. This CDR3 has 15 residues. Primed by a sample-barcoded 5' primer and a J-beta primer mix, a second PCR proceeded for 7 to 11 cycles. TCRdb redid the calling of the 5' RACE reads with MiXCR, one entry per CDR3 protein. The table has 650,000 to 800,000 distinct CDR3 sequences, more than 40% seen once. Study results and limitations: Compared with aged donors, long-lived donors showed fewer expanded clones, suggesting selection.

The chain employs TRBV5-1 and TRBJ1-2; 8 bases align to TRBD1. Specimen: blood. The clonotype comes from a man aged 55 to 69 in good health. In nucleotides, the CDR3 is TGCGCCAGCAGCTTGTTTGAGACAGGGGAGGATGGCTACACCTTC. Protein sequence: CASSLFETGEDGYTF.